The 21 T cell receptor beta chains below were found in one sample sequenced in a study of blood T cell repertoires in COVID-19. TCRdb's copy holds only in-frame clones and misses some; the assay was immunoSEQ multiplex PCR. The table shows about 50,000 clones, with more than 70% occurring only once. Sequenced sample: peripheral blood. These receptors all stem from an older woman with acute or convalescent COVID-19.

In regard to this clone: In the same sample, other DNA sequences code for this CDR3. The V gene is TRBV20-1, the J gene TRBJ2-1, with unresolved D. Trimming shortened V by 4 bases and J by 10 bases, and 11 bases separated the two germline ends. Germline CDR1 and CDR2: DFQATT and SNEGSKA (reference sequence). The CDR3 covers 11 residues. CDR3 protein: CSATPLVEQFF. The DNA of the CDR3 is TGCAGTGCTACCCCTCTAGTGGAGCAGTTCTTC.

The chain links TRBV29-1 to TRBJ1-2; 7 nucleotides agree with TRBD1. Looked up from germline, CDR1 is SQVTM and CDR2 is ANQGSEA. There are 13 residues in the CDR3. J gave up 8 bases and V 4 bases, and 10 bases lay outside the gene matches. CDR3 residues: CSVGTGRAGGYTF. CDR3 in DNA: TGCAGCGTTGGGACAGGCCGGGCAGGGGGCTACACCTTC.

V gene TRBV6-5 combines with J gene TRBJ2-7; TRBD2 is a possible D gene (6 bases). The CDR3 consists of 16 residues. The V and J ends lost 3 bases and 4 bases respectively, with 19 bases between them. CDR1 MNHEY and CDR2 SVGAGI come from the germline V gene. DNA for the CDR3: TGTGCCAGCAGTTATCTCAGGTTGGGGGGAGCGTACGAGCAGTACTTC. It yields the protein CASSYLRLGGAYEQYF.

The chain employs TRBV7-2 and TRBJ2-3, with 12 positions matching TRBD2. Germline V gene lookup returns CDR1 SGHTA and CDR2 FQGNSA. This CDR3 is built from 15 residues. Trimming removed 0 bases from V and 5 bases from J; junction bases left unmatched: 0. CDR3 residues: CASSLAGLAGDTQYF. Written as DNA, the CDR3 is TGTGCCAGCAGCTTAGCGGGACTAGCGGGAGATACGCAGTATTTT.

Only one count was recorded for this clone. This rearrangement joins TRBV7-8 to TRBJ1-2, with 9 nucleotides matching TRBD1. Germline trimming cut 5 bases from V and 6 bases from J; bases unmatched to any gene: 13. CDR1 and CDR2 from the germline V gene are SGHVS and FQNEAQ. The CDR3 has 16 residues. The CDR3 here is CASSPSGTGLMNGYTF. The CDR3 DNA follows: TGTGCCAGCAGCCCGTCCGGGACAGGGTTAATGAATGGCTACACCTTC.

This clone was observed a single time. This chain joins TRBV9 and TRBJ1-6, with a tentative D call TRBD1 (5 bases). CDR1 is SGDLS and CDR2 is YYNGEE in the germline V gene. The CDR3 has 15 amino acids. V lost 2 bases and J lost 8, with 14 bases in between. CDR3 in amino acids: CASSVAGDDDSPLHF. In DNA, the CDR3 is TGTGCCAGCAGCGTTGCGGGGGACGACGATTCACCCCTCCACTTT. The complete variable domain, with remaining parts taken from reference TRBV9 and TRBJ1-6, reads DSGVTQTPKHLITATGQRVTLRCSPRSGDLSVYWYQQSLDQGLQFLIQYYNGEERAKGNILERFSAQQFPDLHSELNLSSLELGDSALYFCASSVAGDDDSPLHFGNGTRLTVT.

V is TRBV6-5 and J is TRBJ2-7; 7 bases are a match to TRBD2. The V gene's germline CDR1 is MNHEY and CDR2 SVGAGI. After removal of 0 bases from V and 0 bases from J, the junction contained 2 bases not matched to a gene. CDR3 length equals 15 residues. CDR3 sequence: CASSYSGGGSYEQYF. CDR3 bases: TGTGCCAGCAGTTACTCTGGCGGGGGCTCCTACGAGCAGTACTTC.

This sequence joins TRBV11-2 and TRBJ1-2, with D perhaps TRBD1 (5 bases). The CDR3 extends over 16 amino acids. Trimming removed 1 base from V and 1 base from J, with 13 bases in between. Germline V CDR1 and CDR2: SGHAT, FQNNGV. The DNA of the CDR3 is TGTGCCAGCAGCTTAGGACTTGCAGGGTTTAACTATGGCTACACCTTC. It yields the protein CASSLGLAGFNYGYTF.

This clone was seen more than once but under ten times. The chain links TRBV28 to TRBJ2-5, with 12 bases identical to TRBD2. The CDR3 loop spans 16 amino acids. Germline V gene lookup returns CDR1 MDHEN and CDR2 SYDVKM. Trimming at V came to 4 bases and at J to 7 bases, leaving 10 bases not matched to a gene. This chain's CDR3 is CASSSTLAGGRRTQYF. The CDR3 bases are TGTGCCAGCAGTTCCACCCTAGCGGGAGGGCGTCGGACCCAGTACTTC.

The chain joins TRBV10-3 to TRBJ1-1; 7 bases map to TRBD1. The CDR3 is 14 residues long. V dropped 5 bases and J dropped 1; count of bases not matched to a gene: 4. Germline V gene data show CDR1 as ENHRY and CDR2 as SYGVKD. The CDR3 region has the DNA TGTGCCATCAGTTCAGACAGGGAGAACACTGAAGCTTTCTTT. Translating it yields CAISSDRENTEAFF.

The gene calls are TRBV7-2 and TRBJ2-4, with 9 nucleotides matching TRBD2. The trim removed 1 base at V and 10 bases at J, leaving 8 bases unmatched. The V gene's germline CDR1 is SGHTA and CDR2 FQGNSA. CDR3 size: 15 residues. This CDR3 reads CASSLEVSGRGIQYF. The CDR3 DNA sequence: TGTGCCAGCAGCTTAGAGGTTAGCGGGAGAGGTATTCAGTACTTC.

The V and J genes are TRBV2 and TRBJ2-1, with 9 bases matching TRBD2. The CDR3 length is 14 residues. Per germline, CDR1 SNHLY and CDR2 FYNNEI. V was clipped by 6 bases and J by 7 bases; unmatched bases: 7. The chain's CDR3 is CASSLGTSWNEQFF. DNA for the CDR3: TGTGCCAGCAGCCTCGGGACTAGCTGGAATGAGCAGTTCTTC.

V and J are TRBV19 and TRBJ1-1, with 8 nucleotides matching TRBD1. The CDR3 has 12 residues. CDR1 is LNHDA, CDR2 SQIVND, per germline (reference sequence). Trimming at V came to 5 bases and at J to 12 bases, leaving 8 bases not matched to a gene. CDR3 protein: CASSPGWTGSFF. The CDR3 region has the DNA TGTGCCAGTAGTCCTGGGTGGACAGGGTCTTTCTTT.

The V call is TRBV7-2, the J call TRBJ1-5, with 8 bases that match TRBD1. Germline trimming cut 5 bases from V and 7 bases from J; bases unmatched to any gene: 10. Germline V gene lookup returns CDR1 SGHTA and CDR2 FQGNSA. The CDR3 contains 15 residues. CDR3 DNA: TGTGCCAGCAGCACTGACAGGGGACGCGGCCAGCCCCAGCATTTT. Its protein product is CASSTDRGRGQPQHF.

This chain connects TRBV6-1 to TRBJ2-2; 7 nucleotides match TRBD2. Germline CDR1 reads MNHNS; CDR2 reads SASEGT. There are 17 residues in the CDR3. Trimming cost V 2 bases and J 4 bases; bases outside gene matches: 10. The CDR3 nucleotides read TGTGCCAGCAGTGAAAAAGCGGGACCCCCGCGCACCGGGGAGCTGTTTTTT. Protein product: CASSEKAGPPRTGELFF.

The genes are TRBV30 and TRBJ1-5, with 7 nucleotides matching TRBD1. Germline CDR1 GTSNPN, CDR2 SVGIG (reference sequence). The CDR3 runs to 15 residues. Trimming cost V 1 base and J 3 bases; bases outside gene matches: 6. In DNA form, the CDR3 reads TGTGCCTGGAGTGACAGGGGAATTTCCAATCAGCCCCAGCATTTT. Its translation is CAWSDRGISNQPQHF.

This clone appeared a single time. At one end the junction does not follow the germline gene, possibly because of a read error. Other DNA sequences in this specimen translate into the identical CDR3. The chain is built from TRBV11-2 and TRBJ1-1, with TRBD1 as a possible D gene (5 bases). The CDR3 covers 13 residues. The V gene's germline CDR1 is SGHAT and CDR2 FQNNGV. The CDR3 DNA follows: TGTGCCAGCAGCTGGGGCCGGAACACTGAGGCTTTCTTT. Translation gives CASSWGRNTEAFF.

J is TRBJ2-6 and V is TRBV6-6, with 7 bases lining up with TRBD1. This CDR3 has 14 residues. Germline V gives CDR1 MNHNY, CDR2 SVGAGI (reference sequence). V trimming: 7 bases; J trimming: 3 bases; junction bases outside the gene matches: 3. CDR3 nucleotide sequence: TGTGCCAGCAAGACAGGGAATGGGGCCAACGTCCTGACTTTC. Translated: CASKTGNGANVLTF.

This chain joins TRBV29-1 and TRBJ2-1; 12 nucleotides match TRBD2. CDR1 and CDR2 from the germline V gene are SQVTM and ANQGSEA. This CDR3 is 16 amino acids long. After removal of 4 bases from V and 0 bases from J, the junction contained 4 bases not matched to a gene. The CDR3 protein is CSVGLAGGSSYNEQFF. In nucleotides, the CDR3 is TGCAGCGTTGGCCTAGCGGGAGGGAGCTCCTACAATGAGCAGTTCTTC.

This clone was detected only once. The chain combines TRBV27 with TRBJ2-1, with 13 bases identical to TRBD2. V lost 4 bases to trimming and J lost 6 bases; unmatched junction nucleotides: 6. The CDR3 spans 16 residues. Germline assignment: CDR1 MNHEY and CDR2 SMNVEV (reference sequence). The CDR3 is CASSSRLAGGLNEQFF. The CDR3 DNA follows: TGTGCCAGCAGTTCCCGACTAGCGGGAGGTCTCAATGAGCAGTTCTTC.

This sequence joins TRBV9 and TRBJ1-1; D is uncertain. The CDR3 is 14 residues long. V lost 2 bases to trimming and J lost 6 bases, with 14 bases between them. Per the germline V gene, CDR1 is SGDLS and CDR2 is YYNGEE. In DNA form, the CDR3 reads TGTGCCAGCAGCGTTGGGCCCGAGTTTTCTGAAGCTTTCTTT. It translates to CASSVGPEFSEAFF.